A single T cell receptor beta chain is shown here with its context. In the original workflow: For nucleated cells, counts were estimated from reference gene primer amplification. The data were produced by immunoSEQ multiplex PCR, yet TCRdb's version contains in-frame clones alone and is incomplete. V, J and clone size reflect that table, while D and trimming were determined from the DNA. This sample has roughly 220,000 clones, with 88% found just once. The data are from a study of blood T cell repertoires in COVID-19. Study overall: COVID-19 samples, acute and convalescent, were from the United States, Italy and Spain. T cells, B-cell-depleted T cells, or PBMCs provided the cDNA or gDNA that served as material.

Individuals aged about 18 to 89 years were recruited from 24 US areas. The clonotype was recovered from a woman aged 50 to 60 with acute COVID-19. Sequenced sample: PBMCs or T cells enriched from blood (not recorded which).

The chain's CDR3 is CASSKTGTSGYNEQFF. The CDR3 nucleotides are TGTGCCAGCAGCAAAACCGGGACTAGCGGCTACAATGAGCAGTTCTTC. The chain joins TRBV7-9 to TRBJ2-1, with TRBD2 matching over 11 bases. There are 16 residues in the CDR3. Per the germline V gene, CDR1 is SEHNR and CDR2 is FQNEAQ (reference sequence). V trimming: 5 bases; J trimming: 3 bases; junction bases outside the gene matches: 6.